The T cell receptor (beta chain) under discussion was sequenced for a study of blood T cells in healthy people across ages (dated by TCRdb to the mid-2010s). General notes on the study: In model experiments, roughly one uniquely barcoded TCR beta cDNA molecule per two T cells was captured by template switching. To avoid experimental bias, donors of different ages were spread randomly across the sequencing lanes. The donors were divided into four age groups: young (average roughly 15 years), middle-aged (about 40), aged (approximately 62) and long-lived (roughly 82). To track age-related changes in TCR beta repertoire diversity, the study relied on deep sequencing normalized with unique cDNA molecular identifiers. Using the same blood draw, the study looked at two additional independent replicas of 1 million unique cDNA reads for two donors, one aged 18 to 30 and the other aged 80 or older.

Compared with germline, V lacks 1 base and J lacks 5 bases; bases without a gene match: 7. The CDR3 runs 15 residues from the cysteine to the phenylalanine. This entry keeps only the CDR3 DNA: 45 bases, framed from base 1. Study-wide findings and limitations: Compared with the aged group, the long-lived group had more naive CD4+ T cells, fewer expanded clones and increased TCR diversity, suggesting age selection. Because donor CMV infection status was unknown, age-related changes in expanded clonotypes were potentially confounded. Observed TCR beta diversity per million T cells fell roughly linearly with age, and a significant reduction was already apparent by age around 44. Since profiling was done on bulk unsorted PBMCs, naive and antigen-experienced compartments could not be conclusively compared. Estimates of total diversity from one million sequenced T cells were regarded as lower bounds and underestimates. A strong correlation was found between observed TCR beta diversity and the percentage of naive T cells measured by flow cytometry.

Libraries were built with 5' RACE. The run used an Illumina HiSeq 2500. The second PCR ran for roughly 6 to 11 cycles and used a J-beta primer mix along with a sample-barcoded 5' primer. A template-switch 5' adaptor carrying 12 random nucleotides introduced a unique molecular identifier onto each TCR beta cDNA molecule. At least 3 million CDR3-containing paired-end reads were obtained from each sample. The Mint cDNA synthesis kit, primed by a TRBC-specific oligonucleotide, was used to synthesize first-strand cDNA from all RNA. Following uracil-DNA glycosylase treatment, a first 18-cycle PCR with universal primers M1SS and BC2_uni_R was performed on all cDNA. The study's own analysis went as follows. For normalization, 1 million high-quality reads were randomly selected from each sample, with every read carrying a distinct molecular identifier. Reads sharing molecular identifiers were discarded rather than binned into consensus sequences. MiTCR, with a Q25 quality threshold and the strictest error-elimination algorithm, was used for CDR3 identification, clonotype clustering and error correction. A nonparametric unseen species model using Euler transformation provided a lower-bound estimate of total TCR beta diversity. The raw public data were reprocessed by TCRdb itself: fastp quality trimming at Q25, MiXCR clonotype calling, in-frame beta chains only. Under each unique CDR3 protein, matching rows form one entry showing the most common genes and DNA. The V and J calls reflect TCRdb's pipeline rather than the authors' work. This sample gives around 1,100,000 distinct CDR3 sequences in total; around two fifths of them show up just once. The ten largest clones capture around 13% of the sample.

Turning to this clonotype: No antigen is known for it. Base qualities are not recorded, but no much larger clone differs from it by a single base.

The donors were 40 or so Caucasian individuals from Russia, aged about 6 to 100 years, who were systemically healthy. Ten milliliters of peripheral blood were drawn from each donor into EDTA-treated Vacutainer tubes. Ficoll-Paque density-gradient centrifugation was used to isolate PBMCs, with at least 6.5 million per sample. Total RNA was extracted from PBMCs with Trizol reagent, with at least 5.5 micrograms obtained per sample. Naive CD45RAhigh/CD27high T cell percentages were measured by flow cytometry on a PBMC aliquot from every donor. The sample comprised blood. The origin of this receptor is a young man in good health. This receptor chain uses TRBV12-3 or TRBV12-4 and TRBJ1-1, with 7 bases matching TRBD1. The CDR3 sequence is CASSLGQQGKTEAFF. The sequence in DNA is TGTGCCAGCAGTTTAGGCCAACAGGGGAAAACTGAAGCTTTCTTT.